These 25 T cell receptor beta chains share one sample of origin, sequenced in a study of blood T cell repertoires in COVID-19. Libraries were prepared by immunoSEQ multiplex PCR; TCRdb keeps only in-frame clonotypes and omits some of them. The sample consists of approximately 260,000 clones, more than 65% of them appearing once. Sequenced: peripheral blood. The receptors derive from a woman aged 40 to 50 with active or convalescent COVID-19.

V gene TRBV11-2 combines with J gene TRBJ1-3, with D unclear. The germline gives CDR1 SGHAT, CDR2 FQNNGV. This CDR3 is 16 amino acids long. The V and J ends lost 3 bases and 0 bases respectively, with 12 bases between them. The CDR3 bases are TGTGCCAGCAGCTTGCGTGCAGACACCTCTGGAAACACCATATATTTT. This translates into CASSLRADTSGNTIYF.

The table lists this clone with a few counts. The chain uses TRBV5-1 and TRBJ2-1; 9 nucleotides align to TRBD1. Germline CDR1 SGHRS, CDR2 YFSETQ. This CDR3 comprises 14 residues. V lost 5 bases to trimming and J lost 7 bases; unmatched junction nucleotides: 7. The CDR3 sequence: CASRPGQGLNEQFF. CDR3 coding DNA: TGCGCCAGCAGGCCCGGACAGGGGTTGAATGAGCAGTTCTTC.

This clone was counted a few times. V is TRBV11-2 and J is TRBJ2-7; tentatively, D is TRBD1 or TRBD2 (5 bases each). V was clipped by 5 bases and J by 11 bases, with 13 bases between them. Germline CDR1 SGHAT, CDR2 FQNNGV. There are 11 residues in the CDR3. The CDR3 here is CASSLGEREYF. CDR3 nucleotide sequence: TGTGCCAGCAGCCTAGGGGAGAGGGAGTACTTC.

For the CDR3, the DNA is TGTGCCAGCAGCGTAGTCGCAGAAAACACTGAAGCTTTCTTT. Translating it yields CASSVVAENTEAFF. V and J are TRBV9 and TRBJ1-1; D is unresolved. The CDR3 has 14 amino acids. V lost 0 bases and J 2 bases, leaving 8 bases between the germline ends. In germline, CDR1 is SGDLS, CDR2 YYNGEE.

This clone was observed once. The CDR3 bases are TGTGCCAGCAGCCAAAGGACCGGGACAGGGAATTCACCCCTCCACTTT. This codes for CASSQRTGTGNSPLHF. The chain recombines TRBV3-1 (or the pseudogene TRBV3-2) with TRBJ1-6, with 9 positions matching TRBD1. With 2 bases clipped from V and 7 bases from J, the junction kept 6 bases outside the gene matches. The CDR3 has 16 amino acids. Germline V CDR1 and CDR2: LGHDT, YNNKEL (reference sequence).

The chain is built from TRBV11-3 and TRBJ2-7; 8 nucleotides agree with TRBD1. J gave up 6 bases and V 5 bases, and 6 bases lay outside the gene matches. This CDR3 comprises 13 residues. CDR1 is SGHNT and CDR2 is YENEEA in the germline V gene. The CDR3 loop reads CASSRTTGGEQYF. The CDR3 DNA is TGTGCCAGCAGCCGAACCACAGGGGGCGAGCAGTACTTC.

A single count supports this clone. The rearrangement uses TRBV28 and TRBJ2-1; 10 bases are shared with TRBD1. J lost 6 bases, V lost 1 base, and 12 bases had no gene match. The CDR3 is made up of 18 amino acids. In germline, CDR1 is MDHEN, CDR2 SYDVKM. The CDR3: CASSLYRDRGLRSNEQFF. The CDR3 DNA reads TGTGCCAGCAGTTTATACCGGGACAGGGGTCTACGATCCAATGAGCAGTTCTTC.

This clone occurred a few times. CDR3 nucleotide sequence: TGCGCCAGCAGGGGGACAGAGCCTTCCACTCTCTATGGCTACACCTTC. Translated: CASRGTEPSTLYGYTF. The chain couples TRBV10-2 to TRBJ1-2; 7 bases agree with TRBD1. Per the germline V gene, CDR1 is WSHSY and CDR2 is SAAADI. The V and J ends lost 6 bases and 4 bases, in that order; junction bases with no gene match: 14. The CDR3 is made up of 16 amino acids.

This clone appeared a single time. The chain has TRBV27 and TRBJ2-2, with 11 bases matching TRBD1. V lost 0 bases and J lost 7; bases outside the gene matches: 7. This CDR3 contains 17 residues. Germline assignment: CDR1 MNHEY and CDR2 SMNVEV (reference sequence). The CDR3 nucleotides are TGTGCCAGCAGTTTATCCAGCGGACAGGGGGCCGGCGGGGAGCTGTTTTTT. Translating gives CASSLSSGQGAGGELFF.

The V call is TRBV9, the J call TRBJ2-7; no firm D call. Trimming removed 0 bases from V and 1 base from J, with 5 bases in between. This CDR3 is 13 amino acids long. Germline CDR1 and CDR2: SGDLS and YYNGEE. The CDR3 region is CASSVGDSYEQYF. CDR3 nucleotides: TGTGCCAGCAGCGTAGGAGATTCCTACGAGCAGTACTTC. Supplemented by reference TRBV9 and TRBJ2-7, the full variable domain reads DSGVTQTPKHLITATGQRVTLRCSPRSGDLSVYWYQQSLDQGLQFLIQYYNGEERAKGNILERFSAQQFPDLHSELNLSSLELGDSALYFCASSVGDSYEQYFGPGTRLTVT.

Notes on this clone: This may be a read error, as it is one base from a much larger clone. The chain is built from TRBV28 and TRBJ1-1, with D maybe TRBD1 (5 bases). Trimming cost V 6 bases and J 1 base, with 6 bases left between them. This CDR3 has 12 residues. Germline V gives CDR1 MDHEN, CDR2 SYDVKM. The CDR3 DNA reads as TGTGCCAGCAGAACAGGGAACACTGAAGCTTTCTTT. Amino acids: CASRTGNTEAFF.

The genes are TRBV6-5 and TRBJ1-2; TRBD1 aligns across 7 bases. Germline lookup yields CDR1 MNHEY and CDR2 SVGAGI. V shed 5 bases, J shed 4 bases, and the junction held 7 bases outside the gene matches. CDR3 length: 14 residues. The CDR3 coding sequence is TGTGCCAGCAGTCCCGGGACAGCGGGCTATGGCTACACCTTC. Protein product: CASSPGTAGYGYTF.

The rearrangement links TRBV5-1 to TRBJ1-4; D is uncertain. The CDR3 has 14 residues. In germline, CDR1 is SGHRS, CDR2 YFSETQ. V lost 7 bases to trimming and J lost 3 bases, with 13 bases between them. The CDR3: CASAWREPNEKLFF. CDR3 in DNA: TGCGCCAGCGCCTGGAGAGAGCCTAATGAAAAACTGTTTTTT. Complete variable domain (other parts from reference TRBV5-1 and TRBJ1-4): KAGVTQTPRYLIKTRGQQVTLSCSPISGHRSVSWYQQTPGQGLQFLFEYFSETQRNKGNFPGRFSGRQFSNSRSEMNVSTLELGDSALYLCASAWREPNEKLFFGSGTQLSVL.

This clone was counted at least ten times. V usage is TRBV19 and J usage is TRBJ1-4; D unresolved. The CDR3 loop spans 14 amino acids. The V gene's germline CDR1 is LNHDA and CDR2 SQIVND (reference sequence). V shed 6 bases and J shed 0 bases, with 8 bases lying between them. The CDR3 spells CASSARATNEKLFF. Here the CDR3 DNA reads TGTGCCAGTAGCGCCCGGGCAACTAATGAAAAACTGTTTTTT.

The CDR3, as DNA: TGTGCCAGCAGCTTGGGCACCAACACCGGGGAGCTGTTTTTT. Protein sequence: CASSLGTNTGELFF. The chain couples TRBV7-2 to TRBJ2-2; D ambiguous. Germline V gene sequence: CDR1 SGHTA, CDR2 FQGNSA. Trimming stripped 3 bases from V and 2 bases from J, with 7 bases between. This CDR3 has 14 amino acids.

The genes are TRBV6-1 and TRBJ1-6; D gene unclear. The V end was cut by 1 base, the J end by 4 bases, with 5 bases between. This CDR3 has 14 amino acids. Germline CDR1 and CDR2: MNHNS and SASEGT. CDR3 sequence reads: CASSEVLYNSPLHF. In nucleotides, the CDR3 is TGTGCCAGCAGTGAAGTCTTATATAATTCACCCCTCCACTTT.

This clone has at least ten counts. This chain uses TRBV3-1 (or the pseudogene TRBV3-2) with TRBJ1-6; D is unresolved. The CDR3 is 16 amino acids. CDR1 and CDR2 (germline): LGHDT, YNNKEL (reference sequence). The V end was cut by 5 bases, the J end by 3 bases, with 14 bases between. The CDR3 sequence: CASSVGMDGYNSPLHF. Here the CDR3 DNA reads TGTGCCAGCAGCGTCGGGATGGACGGCTATAATTCACCCCTCCACTTT.

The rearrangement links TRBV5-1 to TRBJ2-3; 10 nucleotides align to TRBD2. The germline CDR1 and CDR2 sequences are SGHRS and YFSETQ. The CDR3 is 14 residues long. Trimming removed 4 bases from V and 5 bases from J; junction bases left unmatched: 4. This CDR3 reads CASSLAGVRDTQYF. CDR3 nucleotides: TGCGCCAGCAGCCTAGCGGGGGTTAGAGATACGCAGTATTTT.

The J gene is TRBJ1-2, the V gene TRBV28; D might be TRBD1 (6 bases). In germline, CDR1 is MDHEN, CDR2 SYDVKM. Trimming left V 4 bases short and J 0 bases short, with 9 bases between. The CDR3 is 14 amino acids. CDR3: CASSSGQTNYGYTF. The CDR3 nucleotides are TGTGCCAGCAGTTCGGGACAAACTAACTATGGCTACACCTTC.

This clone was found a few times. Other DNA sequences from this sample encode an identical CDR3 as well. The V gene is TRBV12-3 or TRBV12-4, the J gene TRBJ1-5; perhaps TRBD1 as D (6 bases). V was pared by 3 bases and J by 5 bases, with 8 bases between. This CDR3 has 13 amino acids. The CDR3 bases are TGTGCCAGCAGTTTGGGGGCTTATCAGCCCCAGCATTTT. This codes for CASSLGAYQPQHF.

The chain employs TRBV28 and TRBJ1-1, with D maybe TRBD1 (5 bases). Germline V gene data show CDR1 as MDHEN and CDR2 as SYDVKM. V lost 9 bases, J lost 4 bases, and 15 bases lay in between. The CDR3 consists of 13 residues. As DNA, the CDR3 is TGTGCCAGTAGAAGGGGCCCCAGCACTGAAGCTTTCTTT. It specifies CASRRGPSTEAFF.

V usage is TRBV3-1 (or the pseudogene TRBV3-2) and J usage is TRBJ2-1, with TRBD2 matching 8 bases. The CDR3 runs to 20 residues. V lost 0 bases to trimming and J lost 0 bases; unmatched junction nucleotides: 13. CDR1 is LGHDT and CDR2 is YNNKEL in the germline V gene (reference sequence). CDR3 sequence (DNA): TGTGCCAGCAGCCAAGAACTAGATAGCGGGGAATGGAGCTCCTACAATGAGCAGTTCTTC. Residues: CASSQELDSGEWSSYNEQFF.

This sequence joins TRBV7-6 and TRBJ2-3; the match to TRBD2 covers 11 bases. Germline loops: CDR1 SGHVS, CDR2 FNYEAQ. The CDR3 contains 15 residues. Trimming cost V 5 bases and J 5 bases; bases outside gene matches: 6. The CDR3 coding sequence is TGTGCCAGCAGCCCACTAGCGGGGGAGGGAGATACGCAGTATTTT. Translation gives CASSPLAGEGDTQYF.

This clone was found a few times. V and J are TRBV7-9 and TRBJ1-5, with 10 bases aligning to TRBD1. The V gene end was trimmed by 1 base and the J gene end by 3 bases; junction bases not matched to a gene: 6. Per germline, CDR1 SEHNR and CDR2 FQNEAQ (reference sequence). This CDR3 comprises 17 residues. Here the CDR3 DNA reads TGTGCCAGCAGCTTAGTAGGGACAGGGGCTACCAATCAGCCCCAGCATTTT. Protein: CASSLVGTGATNQPQHF.

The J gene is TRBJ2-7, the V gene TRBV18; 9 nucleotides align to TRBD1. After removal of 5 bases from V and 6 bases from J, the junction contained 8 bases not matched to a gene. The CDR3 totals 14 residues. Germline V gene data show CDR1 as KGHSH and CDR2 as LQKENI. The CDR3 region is CASSTRDREGEQYV. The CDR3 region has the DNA TGTGCCAGCTCAACCCGGGACAGGGAAGGCGAGCAGTACGTC.